Listed below are T cell receptor beta chains from one sample, sequenced in a study of blood T cell repertoires in COVID-19. Sequencing was performed with immunoSEQ multiplex PCR; in TCRdb, only in-frame clones are kept and a portion is missing. This table has about 310,000 clones, roughly 85% appearing once. Sequenced sample: PBMCs or T cells enriched from blood (not recorded which). All receptors derive from a young man who had recovered from COVID-19. Each CDR3 is given with its conserved first and last residue. The order of the fields is clone size, D gene, J gene, V gene, CDR3 DNA, CDR3 protein. D genes are given only for firm matches. Where a row states a size, it is once, few, many or the class of an expanded clone; other rows omit it.

>.|.|TRBJ1-5|TRBV9
TGTGCCAGCAGCGTGACAGGACTTAGCAATCAGCCCCAGCATTTT
CASSVTGLSNQPQHF
>.|.|TRBJ1-1|TRBV6-5
TGTGCCAGCAGGCGGGACCCCGGAACTTTCTTT
CASRRDPGTFF
>.|.|TRBJ1-3|TRBV4-3
TGCGCCAGCAGCCGCGGGACGCCTGGAAACACCATATATTTT
CASSRGTPGNTIYF
>.|TRBD2|TRBJ2-3|TRBV9
TGTGCCAGCAGCCCACGACTAGCGGGACCCACAGATACGCAGTATTTT
CASSPRLAGPTDTQYF
>.|TRBD2|TRBJ2-7|TRBV27
TGTGCCAGCAGTTTTCGGTTGCGGGGGGGATCCTACGAGCAGTACTTC
CASSFRLRGGSYEQYF
>few|TRBD1|TRBJ2-2|TRBV7-7
TGTGCTAGCAGCTTGAGCTTCGGGACAGAATATGGCGGGGAGCTGTTTTTT
CASSLSFGTEYGGELFF
>.|TRBD1|TRBJ1-1|TRBV19
TGTGCCAGTAGTTTCCGGACAGGGGAAGCTTTCTTT
CASSFRTGEAFF
>.|.|TRBJ2-7|TRBV4-1
TGCGCCAGCAGCCAAGATTGGGAGGCCAGTAGTCTTGGGCAGTACTTC
CASSQDWEASSLGQYF
>.|TRBD1|TRBJ2-7|TRBV28
TGTGCCAGCGGTTCTCCGGGACAGGGGGCCTACGAGCAGTACTTC
CASGSPGQGAYEQYF
>.|TRBD1|TRBJ2-2|TRBV4-3
TGCGCCAGCAGCCACGACAGGGGTAACACCGGGGAGCTGTTTTTT
CASSHDRGNTGELFF
>.|TRBD2|TRBJ2-1|TRBV7-9
TGTGCCAGCAAGACCATAGCGGGGCCACCGATCTCCTACAATGAGCAGTTCTTC
CASKTIAGPPISYNEQFF
>once|.|TRBJ2-5|TRBV7-9
TGTGCCAGCAGCTTAGTTGCTACGCTAGAGACCCAGTACTTC
CASSLVATLETQYF
>.|.|TRBJ1-1|TRBV7-2
TGTGCCAGCAGCATAAAGACGGGGAACACTGAAGCTTTCTTT
CASSIKTGNTEAFF
>.|.|TRBJ2-7|TRBV6-2/TRBV6-3
TGTGCCAGCAGTTCCTACAGGGTATCGAGCTCCTACGAGCAGTACTTC
CASSSYRVSSSYEQYF
>.|TRBD1|TRBJ1-3|TRBV18
TGTGCCAGCTCACCGAAGACAGGGGGCTCTGGAAACACCATATATTTT
CASSPKTGGSGNTIYF
>.|.|TRBJ2-3|TRBV13
TGTGCCAGCAGCTTAGACGGAGGGGAAGATACGCAGTATTTT
CASSLDGGEDTQYF
>.|.|TRBJ1-3|TRBV5-6
TGTGCCAGCAGCTGGAACCGGGTCCTGCGTGGAAACACCATATATTTT
CASSWNRVLRGNTIYF
>.|TRBD2|TRBJ2-2|TRBV6-2/TRBV6-3
TGTGCCAGCAGCCGTGGACTAGCTGGCACCGGGGAGCTGTTTTTT
CASSRGLAGTGELFF
>.|.|TRBJ1-2|TRBV6-1
TGTGCCAGCAGTGAAGCGCTCGGTGGGGGCTTCGACTATGGCTACACCTTC
CASSEALGGGFDYGYTF
>.|.|TRBJ2-7|TRBV4-1
TGCGCCAGCAGCCAACTGTCTGAGCAGTACTTC
CASSQLSEQYF
>few|.|TRBJ1-5|TRBV19
TGTGCCAGTAGTATCGAGGGGAGCGGGTCCCAGCATTTT
CASSIEGSGSQHF
>.|.|TRBJ1-1|TRBV10-3
TGTGCCATCAGTGGGACTCCGAACACTGAAGCTTTCTTT
CAISGTPNTEAFF
>.|TRBD1|TRBJ1-1|TRBV7-8
TGTGCCAGCAGCCCTACTTTGTTGGGGACAGGGTCACGTGAAGCTTTCTTT
CASSPTLLGTGSREAFF
>few|TRBD2|TRBJ2-3|TRBV6-5
TGTGCCAGCAGTCATAGCGGGAATAAAGCAGATACGCAGTATTTT
CASSHSGNKADTQYF
>.|.|TRBJ1-2|TRBV7-2
TGTGCCAGCAGCCCCGGGAGAGAGGCGGGCTACACCTTC
CASSPGREAGYTF
>.|TRBD1|TRBJ2-7|TRBV4-2
TGTGCCAGCAGCCAAGGACAGGGATCTTACGAGCAGTACTTC
CASSQGQGSYEQYF
>.|TRBD1|TRBJ1-4|TRBV7-8
TGTGCCAGCAGCCCGAAATGGGACAGTAATGAAAAACTGTTTTTT
CASSPKWDSNEKLFF
>.|.|TRBJ1-4|TRBV15
TGTGCCACCAGCAGCGGGGTCCGGGAAGAAAAACTGTTTTTT
CATSSGVREEKLFF
>.|.|TRBJ1-5|TRBV30
TGTGCCTGGAGTGTAAGTACCAGGAATCAGCCCCAGCATTTT
CAWSVSTRNQPQHF
>.|TRBD1|TRBJ1-4|TRBV18
TGTGCCAGCCGACAGGGAACTAATGAAAAACTGTTTTTT
CASRQGTNEKLFF
>.|TRBD1|TRBJ1-2|TRBV5-6
TGTGCCAGCAGCTTGGCCTTTAGTTGGCAGGGGGACTATGGCTACACCTTC
CASSLAFSWQGDYGYTF
>.|.|TRBJ1-1|TRBV5-8
TGTGCCAGCAGCCGGGGTGGGAACACTGAAGCTTTCTTT
CASSRGGNTEAFF
>.|.|TRBJ1-2|TRBV27
TGTGCCAGCAGCCCCACCGCCGGGGTCAACTATGGCTACACCTTC
CASSPTAGVNYGYTF
>.|.|TRBJ1-5|TRBV19
TGTGCCAGTAGTATAGATCACAGATTCAATCAGCCCCAGCATTTT
CASSIDHRFNQPQHF
>.|.|TRBJ2-5|TRBV6-2/TRBV6-3
TGTGCCAGCAGCGCAACACGACAGGTACAAGAGACCCAGTACTTC
CASSATRQVQETQYF
>.|.|TRBJ1-3|TRBV10-3
TGTGCCATCAGTTTTCCTCCGGGGGACTCTGGAAACACCATATATTTT
CAISFPPGDSGNTIYF
>.|TRBD2|TRBJ2-1|TRBV19
TGTGCCAGTAGTCCCATAGCGGGGGGGCTGGTCGCTGAGCAGTTCTTC
CASSPIAGGLVAEQFF
>.|.|TRBJ1-3|TRBV5-6
TGTGCCAGCAGCTTTGTCGCCGGCGGCTCTGGAAACACCATATATTTT
CASSFVAGGSGNTIYF
>.|.|TRBJ1-5|TRBV2
TGTGCCAGCAGTGGGTTCGGGGGGAGTCGCAATCAGCCCCAGCATTTT
CASSGFGGSRNQPQHF
>.|TRBD1|TRBJ2-5|TRBV5-4
TGTGCCAGCAGCTTGCCCGGCAGGGGGGAGACCCAGTACTTC
CASSLPGRGETQYF